The 28 T cell receptor beta chains below come from one sample, sequenced in a study of cytomegalovirus exposure and HLA in healthy donors. It was with 60 Vbeta and 13 Jbeta primers that the PCR ran. Assay used: immunoSEQ multiplex PCR; TCRdb lists only in-frame clones, some missing. Among roughly 140,000 clones listed, approximately 70% were seen once. Sequencing was carried out using PBMCs. Source of these receptors: a woman between 25 and 40 years old in good health and CMV-seronegative.

V gene TRBV19 combines with J gene TRBJ1-2; the match to TRBD1 covers 9 bases. The germline V gene encodes CDR1 LNHDA and CDR2 SQIVND (reference sequence). After removal of 0 bases from V and 4 bases from J, the junction contained 9 bases not matched to a gene. The CDR3 totals 17 residues. CDR3 DNA: TGTGCCAGTAGTATAGACCTAAGGACAGGGGAATCCTATGGCTACACCTTC. Protein product: CASSIDLRTGESYGYTF.

This chain connects TRBV4-2 to TRBJ1-2; 9 bases match TRBD1. The CDR3 contains 14 residues. V gave up 3 bases and J gave up 8 bases; unmatched junction bases: 7. Looked up from germline, CDR1 is LGHNA and CDR2 is YNFKEQ. As DNA, the CDR3 is TGTGCCAGCAGCCAGACACAGGGGGCTGGAGGCTACACCTTC. Amino acids: CASSQTQGAGGYTF.

The chain combines TRBV18 with TRBJ2-3; D unclear. Germline CDR1 is KGHSH and CDR2 is LQKENI. The CDR3 length is 13 residues. The ends were cut back, 2 bases at V and 0 bases at J, with 3 bases in the middle. Here the CDR3 DNA reads TGTGCCAGCTCACCATCTAGCACAGATACGCAGTATTTT. This encodes CASSPSSTDTQYF. Full variable domain (outside the CDR3, taken from reference TRBV18 and TRBJ2-3): NAGVMQNPRHLVRRRGQEARLRCSPMKGHSHVYWYRQLPEEGLKFMVYLQKENIIDESGMPKERFSAEFPKEGPSILRIQQVVRGDSAAYFCASSPSSTDTQYFGPGTRLTVL.

The chain uses TRBV5-1 and TRBJ1-2; D gene uncertain. The CDR3 has 13 amino acids. Trimming removed 5 bases from V and 0 bases from J, with 8 bases in between. The germline CDR1 and CDR2 sequences are SGHRS and YFSETQ. CDR3 loop: CASSGGTNYGYTF. The CDR3 DNA is TGCGCCAGCAGTGGCGGAACTAACTATGGCTACACCTTC. Full variable domain (missing parts from reference TRBV5-1 and TRBJ1-2): KAGVTQTPRYLIKTRGQQVTLSCSPISGHRSVSWYQQTPGQGLQFLFEYFSETQRNKGNFPGRFSGRQFSNSRSEMNVSTLELGDSALYLCASSGGTNYGYTFGSGTRLTVV.

This clone was found a few times. J is TRBJ2-4 and V is TRBV29-1, with 11 bases identical to TRBD2. V shed 2 bases and J 5 bases; nucleotides not matched to a gene: 5. The CDR3 is 15 amino acids. Germline CDR1 reads SQVTM; CDR2 reads ANQGSEA. The CDR3 DNA reads TGCAGCGTTGAACGCGGGACTAGCGGTCAAAACATTCAGTACTTC. This gives the protein CSVERGTSGQNIQYF.

The chain combines TRBV7-8 with TRBJ2-7; maybe TRBD1 (6 bases). Germline V gives CDR1 SGHVS, CDR2 FQNEAQ. The CDR3 is made up of 15 amino acids. Trimming stripped 5 bases from V and 0 bases from J, with 14 bases between. In nucleotides, the CDR3 is TGTGCCAGCAGCCCAGGGACACTTAGCTCCTACGAGCAGTACGTC. Its translation is CASSPGTLSSYEQYV.

This clone was detected only once. V and J are TRBV7-8 and TRBJ2-5; D ambiguous. The germline gives CDR1 SGHVS, CDR2 FQNEAQ. The V and J ends lost 2 bases and 2 bases respectively, with 9 bases between them. The CDR3 is 14 residues long. The CDR3 loop reads CASSLIPTQETQYF. The CDR3 DNA sequence: TGTGCCAGCAGCTTAATTCCGACTCAAGAGACCCAGTACTTC. Based on the CDR3 plus reference TRBV7-8 and TRBJ2-5, the full variable domain is GAGVSQSPRYKVAKRGQDVALRCDPISGHVSLFWYQQALGQGPEFLTYFQNEAQLDKSGLPSDRFFAERPEGSVSTLKIQRTQQEDSAVYLCASSLIPTQETQYFGPGTRLLVL.

The genes are TRBV6-6 and TRBJ1-6, with a possible D match to TRBD1 (5 bases). CDR3 length equals 16 residues. Germline V gene data show CDR1 as MNHNY and CDR2 as SVGAGI (reference sequence). Between the trimmed V and J ends, which lost 1 base and 6 bases, there was a span of 13 bases. CDR3 DNA: TGTGCCAGCAGTTACTTCGAGACAGCCGTTAATTCACCCCTCCACTTT. Protein: CASSYFETAVNSPLHF.

This chain joins TRBV7-2 and TRBJ1-4; no firm D call. The CDR3 sequence is 14 residues long. Germline-derived CDR1 and CDR2 are SGHTA and FQGNSA. V was trimmed by 5 bases and J by 1 base, leaving 8 bases between them. CDR3 amino acids: CASSPPGTNEKLFF. CDR3 nucleotide sequence: TGTGCCAGCAGCCCTCCGGGAACTAATGAAAAACTGTTTTTT. Combining the CDR3 with reference TRBV7-2 and TRBJ1-4 gives the whole variable domain GAGVSQSPSNKVTEKGKDVELRCDPISGHTALYWYRQSLGQGLEFLIYFQGNSAPDKSGLPSDRFSAERTGGSVSTLTIQRTQQEDSAVYLCASSPPGTNEKLFFGSGTQLSVL.

The rearrangement joins TRBV28 to TRBJ1-5, with D maybe TRBD1 (5 bases). Trimming cost V 2 bases and J 11 bases, with 19 bases left between them. Per the germline V gene, CDR1 is MDHEN and CDR2 is SYDVKM. The CDR3 covers 15 residues. The CDR3 loop is CASSLPGVGSWAQHF. In nucleotides, the CDR3 is TGTGCCAGCAGTTTACCGGGGGTTGGGTCCTGGGCCCAGCATTTT.

The gene calls are TRBV19 and TRBJ1-1, with D unresolved. Germline V gene data show CDR1 as LNHDA and CDR2 as SQIVND (reference sequence). This CDR3 is built from 14 residues. V lost 5 bases, J lost 5 bases, and 15 bases lay in between. CDR3 loop: CASSLTGERTEAFF. In DNA, the CDR3 is TGTGCCAGTAGTCTAACGGGAGAGAGGACTGAAGCTTTCTTT.

In its sample, this clone was seen a few times. The V and J genes are TRBV5-5 and TRBJ2-3, with TRBD2 matching 9 bases. V gave up 2 bases and J gave up 3 bases; unmatched junction bases: 4. This CDR3 has 15 residues. CDR1 SGHKS and CDR2 YYEKEE come from the germline V gene (reference sequence). The CDR3 here is CASSLGAGGTDTQYF. The CDR3 DNA follows: TGTGCCAGCAGCTTAGGAGCGGGAGGAACAGATACGCAGTATTTT.

The chain carries TRBV6-1 and TRBJ2-3, with D tentatively TRBD1 (6 bases). Per germline, CDR1 MNHNS and CDR2 SASEGT. The V and J ends lost 1 base and 4 bases respectively, with 27 bases between them. The CDR3 covers 20 residues. CDR3 coding DNA: TGTGCCAGCAGTGAAGGAAGCCGATTAGTGCTGGGGGCAGGGGCAGATACGCAGTATTTT. It encodes CASSEGSRLVLGAGADTQYF.

This clone turned up a few times. Here the CDR3 DNA reads TGTGCCAGCAGCTCAAAGACAGCCGTCTATGGCTACACCTTC. It translates to CASSSKTAVYGYTF. V is TRBV7-8 and J is TRBJ1-2; D may be TRBD1 (5 bases). V was shortened by 4 bases and J by 4 bases, with 13 bases between the two germline ends. The CDR3 totals 14 residues. Germline V gene lookup returns CDR1 SGHVS and CDR2 FQNEAQ.

This chain uses TRBV6-5 with TRBJ2-7, with TRBD1 matching over 10 bases. From germline, CDR1 is MNHEY and CDR2 SVGAGI. V was clipped by 4 bases and J by 5 bases; unmatched bases: 5. The CDR3 extends over 14 amino acids. CDR3 coding DNA: TGTGCCAGCAGTTCCGGGACAGGGGCCCACGAGCAGTACGTC. It encodes CASSSGTGAHEQYV.

The genes are TRBV9 and TRBJ2-5; TRBD2 aligns across 9 bases. This CDR3 contains 18 residues. Germline CDR1 is SGDLS and CDR2 is YYNGEE. With V trimmed by 4 bases and J by 5 bases, 18 bases remained unmatched. For the CDR3, the DNA is TGTGCCAGCAGCCCGAGCCCCGCGGCGGGGGGGGCATGGGAGACCCAGTACTTC. Translation: CASSPSPAAGGAWETQYF.

This sequence joins TRBV11-2 and TRBJ2-5, with TRBD1 matching over 9 bases. The DNA end is a closer match to TRBJ2-7, so the J assignment may be wrong. The CDR3 is 14 amino acids. The germline CDR1 and CDR2 sequences are SGHAT and FQNNGV. In nucleotides, the CDR3 is TGTGCCAGCAGCGTCCGGGACAGGGAGACCGAGCAGTACTTC. It encodes CASSVRDRETEQYF.

This clone was seen just once. V and J are TRBV4-1 and TRBJ2-5; tentatively, D is TRBD2 (7 bases). The germline V and J ends were trimmed by 4 bases and 5 bases, with 17 bases remaining between them. Germline V gives CDR1 MGHRA, CDR2 YSYEKL. The CDR3 extends over 15 amino acids. CDR3 loop: CASSPRGGGRETQYF. CDR3 in DNA: TGCGCCAGCAGCCCCCGGGGCGGGGGCCGGGAGACCCAGTACTTC.

The chain couples TRBV6-5 to TRBJ1-6; D is unclear. Trimming shortened V by 6 bases and J by 9 bases, and 9 bases separated the two germline ends. Germline-derived CDR1 and CDR2 are MNHEY and SVGAGI. This CDR3 comprises 12 residues. The DNA of the CDR3 is TGTGCCAGCAGCCGGGGTAGTTCACCCCTCCACTTT. Translating it yields CASSRGSSPLHF.

The V and J genes are TRBV2 and TRBJ2-7; 9 bases map to TRBD1. CDR1 SNHLY and CDR2 FYNNEI come from the germline V gene. With 6 bases clipped from V and 2 bases from J, the junction kept 5 bases outside the gene matches. The CDR3 extends over 14 amino acids. Here the CDR3 DNA reads TGTGCCAGCAGACTCGGGACAGGGACCTACGAGCAGTACTTC. As protein: CASRLGTGTYEQYF. Variable domain in full (rest from reference TRBV2 and TRBJ2-7): EPEVTQTPSHQVTQMGQEVILRCVPISNHLYFYWYRQILGQKVEFLVSFYNNEISEKSEIFDDQFSVERPDGSNFTLKIRSTKLEDSAMYFCASRLGTGTYEQYFGPGTRLTVT.

The chain carries TRBV4-1 and TRBJ1-1; possible D gene TRBD1, 6 bases. This CDR3 has 13 residues. V was clipped by 4 bases and J by 4 bases, with 10 bases between them. Germline CDR1 MGHRA, CDR2 YSYEKL. The CDR3 spells CASSRGQLTEAFF. CDR3 DNA: TGCGCCAGCAGCCGTGGACAGCTCACTGAAGCTTTCTTT.

This sequence joins TRBV10-2 and TRBJ2-6, with 11 bases identical to TRBD1. The CDR3 contains 19 residues. Germline trimming cut 7 bases from V and 2 bases from J; bases unmatched to any gene: 13. CDR1 is WSHSY, CDR2 SAAADI, per germline. The DNA for the CDR3 is TGCGCCAGCAATCCATTAGCCGGGACAGGGGGTACTGGGGCCAACGTCCTGACTTTC. The encoded protein is CASNPLAGTGGTGANVLTF.

The chain combines TRBV28 with TRBJ2-7; 7 bases match TRBD2. V lost 2 bases and J lost 5; bases outside the gene matches: 6. Germline V gene sequence: CDR1 MDHEN, CDR2 SYDVKM. This CDR3 has 14 residues. CDR3 sequence reads: CASSLNGRKDEQYF. The CDR3 DNA reads TGTGCCAGCAGTTTAAACGGGAGGAAGGACGAGCAGTACTTC.

This chain uses TRBV2 with TRBJ2-3; 8 nucleotides align to TRBD2. The V segment lost 8 bases and the J segment 4 bases; nucleotides outside the gene matches: 8. Germline CDR1 reads SNHLY; CDR2 reads FYNNEI. The CDR3 runs to 14 residues. The CDR3 DNA sequence: TGTGCCAGCCTGTATCGGGAGGGAGCAGATACGCAGTATTTT. Its translation: CASLYREGADTQYF.

The rearrangement links TRBV28 to TRBJ1-1; 7 bases map to TRBD1. J was trimmed by 3 bases and V by 6 bases; bases with no gene match: 7. This CDR3 comprises 14 residues. The germline V gene encodes CDR1 MDHEN and CDR2 SYDVKM. The CDR3 loop is CASSLGQDHTEAFF. The CDR3 nucleotides are TGTGCCAGCAGCCTCGGACAGGATCACACTGAAGCTTTCTTT.

This clone was observed a few times. This sequence joins TRBV4-1 and TRBJ2-7; 8 bases are shared with TRBD2. Germline V gene data show CDR1 as MGHRA and CDR2 as YSYEKL. The CDR3 length is 16 residues. V shed 4 bases, J shed 3 bases, and the junction held 11 bases outside the gene matches. The CDR3 loop reads CASSRHSGTENYEQYF. Here the CDR3 DNA reads TGCGCCAGCAGCCGACATAGCGGGACTGAAAACTACGAGCAGTACTTC.

The table lists this clone with a count of one. The V gene is TRBV5-1, the J gene TRBJ2-2; D ambiguous. Germline values: CDR1 SGHRS, CDR2 YFSETQ. V dropped 0 bases and J dropped 6 bases, with 6 bases sitting between them. This CDR3 is built from 13 residues. This chain's CDR3 is CASSLASPGELFF. CDR3 bases: TGCGCCAGCAGCTTGGCTAGTCCCGGGGAGCTGTTTTTT.

The chain uses TRBV28 and TRBJ1-1; D not certain. The CDR3 spans 14 residues. Looked up from germline, CDR1 is MDHEN and CDR2 is SYDVKM. V was shortened by 5 bases and J by 3 bases, with 13 bases between the two germline ends. CDR3 protein: CASSPPLSDTEAFF. The DNA for the CDR3 is TGTGCCAGCAGTCCCCCCCTGTCGGACACTGAAGCTTTCTTT.